Below, 26 T cell receptor beta chains from the same sample are listed, as sequenced in a study of T-cell memory formation after mild COVID-19. From the 5' RACE reads, TCRdb called clonotypes with MiXCR, one entry per CDR3 protein. Of more than 350,000 distinct CDR3 sequences listed, more than 20% were seen once; the top ten hold 9.5% to 15%. Sequenced: PBMCs or a T cell subset sorted from them (not recorded which). The receptors derive from an adult woman who had mild COVID-19 (a few samples of this study predate the infection). Cell type and time point are not known.

This clonotype was observed many times. This chain links TRBV12-3 or TRBV12-4 with TRBJ2-7; 7 bases are a match to TRBD2. V was pared by 11 bases and J by 0 bases, with 7 bases of the junction left unmatched. The CDR3 sequence is 13 residues long. CDR3 nucleotide sequence: TGTGCCTGCGGGGGAGCAGGCTCCTACGAGCAGTACTTC. This sequence encodes CACGGAGSYEQYF.

This clonotype was observed a few times. V usage is TRBV13 and J usage is TRBJ2-7; 11 bases fit TRBD2. The CDR3 loop spans 14 amino acids. Germline lookup yields CDR1 PRHDT and CDR2 FYEKMQ (reference sequence). The ends lost 5 bases at V and 4 bases at J; junction bases unmatched: 4. The CDR3 loop is CASSQLAGEYEQYF. The DNA of the CDR3 is TGTGCCAGCAGCCAACTAGCGGGAGAGTACGAGCAGTACTTC.

This clonotype was recorded at least ten times. The V gene is TRBV5-1, the J gene TRBJ2-3; D uncertain. CDR1 and CDR2 from the germline V gene are SGHRS and YFSETQ. V lost 4 bases to trimming and J lost 0 bases, with 15 bases between them. CDR3 size: 16 residues. Here the CDR3 reads CASSDVPGSSTDTQYF. The CDR3, as DNA: TGCGCCAGCAGCGACGTCCCGGGCTCTAGCACAGATACGCAGTATTTT.

The V call is TRBV7-9, the J call TRBJ2-5; 7 bases line up with TRBD1. Germline CDR1 reads SEHNR; CDR2 reads FQNEAQ (reference sequence). V lost 1 base to trimming and J lost 1 base; unmatched junction nucleotides: 6. The CDR3 is made up of 16 amino acids. The CDR3 protein is CASSLETGWSQETQYF. In DNA, the CDR3 is TGTGCCAGCAGCTTAGAGACAGGGTGGTCCCAAGAGACCCAGTACTTC.

The V and J genes are TRBV24-1 and TRBJ1-1; the D is unclear. The V end lost 7 bases, the J end lost 1 base, and 9 bases lay between the germline ends. Germline lookup yields CDR1 KGHDR and CDR2 SFDVKD. The CDR3 is 13 residues long. CDR3 amino acids: CATRDTANTEAFF. The CDR3 nucleotides are TGTGCCACCAGGGATACAGCGAACACTGAAGCTTTCTTT.

The chain links TRBV9 to TRBJ2-3; TRBD1 agrees at 7 bases. The CDR3 has 15 amino acids. Germline V gene data show CDR1 as SGDLS and CDR2 as YYNGEE. V gave up 0 bases and J gave up 5 bases; unmatched junction bases: 6. The chain's CDR3 is CASSVVQGPGDTQYF. Written as DNA, the CDR3 is TGTGCCAGCAGCGTAGTACAGGGGCCAGGAGATACGCAGTATTTT.

V and J are TRBV27 and TRBJ1-4; maybe TRBD1 (5 bases). The ends were cut back, 4 bases at V and 3 bases at J, with 12 bases in the middle. The germline V gene has CDR1 MNHEY and CDR2 SMNVEV (reference sequence). The CDR3 covers 15 residues. The CDR3 DNA reads as TGTGCCAGCAGTTCCGAAGCAGGGCCTAATGAAAAACTGTTTTTT. As protein: CASSSEAGPNEKLFF.

V gene TRBV7-2 combines with J gene TRBJ2-5; D is ambiguous. The CDR3 has 14 residues. Trimming took 5 bases from V and 4 from J, leaving 14 bases between them. Germline V gives CDR1 SGHTA, CDR2 FQGNSA. The CDR3 spells CASSPPAPLETQYF. The CDR3, as DNA: TGTGCCAGCAGCCCCCCTGCGCCGCTAGAGACCCAGTACTTC.

The V and J genes are TRBV10-3 and TRBJ1-1; D gene unclear. The CDR3 runs to 13 residues. Trimming took off 2 bases at V and 1 base at J, with 5 bases between the two ends. The V gene's germline CDR1 is ENHRY and CDR2 SYGVKD. CDR3 region: CAISENANTEAFF. The CDR3 nucleotides are TGTGCCATCAGTGAGAACGCGAACACTGAAGCTTTCTTT.

Only a few counts were recorded for this clonotype. This chain connects TRBV6-1 to TRBJ2-7; TRBD2 aligns across 7 bases. The CDR3 totals 14 residues. The germline V gene has CDR1 MNHNS and CDR2 SASEGT. Trimming cost V 6 bases and J 3 bases; bases outside gene matches: 8. The CDR3 DNA is TGTGCCAGCAGCCGACTAGCTCGAGACTACGAGCAGTACTTC. Translation: CASSRLARDYEQYF.

The chain couples TRBV20-1 to TRBJ2-1, with 9 bases lining up with TRBD2. V shed 6 bases, J shed 5 bases, and the junction held 5 bases outside the gene matches. CDR3 length equals 13 residues. The germline gives CDR1 DFQATT, CDR2 SNEGSKA (reference sequence). The CDR3 loop reads CSAGVAGDNEQFF. In nucleotides, the CDR3 is TGCAGTGCAGGGGTAGCGGGAGACAATGAGCAGTTCTTC.

This clonotype was recorded a few times. The chain carries TRBV20-1 and TRBJ2-4; D uncertain. Trimming pared 2 bases from V and 0 bases from J, leaving 20 bases between. There are 18 residues in the CDR3. Germline V CDR1 and CDR2: DFQATT, SNEGSKA (reference sequence). For the CDR3, the DNA is TGCAGTGCTAGAATTCGGGCCTCGTTCCTTCTAGCCAAAAACATTCAGTACTTC. Translation: CSARIRASFLLAKNIQYF.

This clonotype was observed a handful of times. The V call is TRBV6-1, the J call TRBJ2-3; 8 nucleotides line up with TRBD2. Germline values: CDR1 MNHNS, CDR2 SASEGT. V lost 5 bases and J lost 5; bases outside the gene matches: 12. The CDR3 has 16 residues. CDR3 in amino acids: CASSSRWRGAGDTQYF. CDR3 coding DNA: TGTGCCAGCAGTTCCCGATGGCGGGGGGCCGGAGATACGCAGTATTTT.

This clonotype was detected a few times. The CDR3: CASSLESGVYEQYF. The CDR3 region has the DNA TGTGCCAGCAGCTTAGAGTCAGGGGTATACGAGCAGTACTTC. This chain uses TRBV7-2 with TRBJ2-7, with D possibly being TRBD1 (6 bases). Germline V lookup: CDR1 SGHTA, CDR2 FQGNSA. The CDR3 extends over 14 amino acids. V dropped 1 base and J dropped 4 bases, with 11 bases sitting between them.

This sequence joins TRBV6-6 and TRBJ1-1; D gene unclear. Between the trimmed V and J ends, which lost 2 bases and 0 bases, there was a span of 7 bases. This CDR3 has 14 amino acids. Germline CDR1 reads MNHNY; CDR2 reads SVGAGI (reference sequence). CDR3 bases: TGTGCCAGCAGTTACAGGAACATGAACACTGAAGCTTTCTTT. The encoded protein is CASSYRNMNTEAFF.

This clonotype has a handful of counts. The gene calls are TRBV9 and TRBJ2-7, with 7 bases matching TRBD1. This CDR3 spans 14 amino acids. The germline CDR1 and CDR2 sequences are SGDLS and YYNGEE. V was clipped by 4 bases and J by 0 bases; unmatched bases: 4. The CDR3 spells CASSTGTDSYEQYF. The CDR3 nucleotides are TGTGCCAGCAGCACAGGGACAGACTCCTACGAGCAGTACTTC.

This clonotype was seen only a few times. V is TRBV6-4 and J is TRBJ2-7; either TRBD1 or TRBD2 may supply D (6 bases each). The V gene's germline CDR1 is MRHNA and CDR2 SNTAGT. This CDR3 is built from 17 residues. Trimming pared 8 bases from V and 2 bases from J, leaving 25 bases between. In DNA, the CDR3 is TGTGCCAGCCCGAGTAGTAGTAGGGGGGTCCCTACCTACGAGCAGTACTTC. The encoded protein is CASPSSSRGVPTYEQYF.

This clonotype was seen more than once but under ten times. V usage is TRBV6-5 and J usage is TRBJ1-2, with D unclear. V was trimmed by 6 bases and J by 0 bases, leaving 20 bases between them. The V gene's germline CDR1 is MNHEY and CDR2 SVGAGI. This CDR3 has 17 residues. CDR3 residues: CASSTYPQHSPNYGYTF. The CDR3 DNA reads TGTGCCAGCAGCACATATCCCCAGCACAGCCCTAACTATGGCTACACCTTC.

This clonotype was counted between two and nine times. The chain joins TRBV20-1 to TRBJ2-2; 7 nucleotides align to TRBD1. The CDR3 is 14 residues long. V was clipped by 4 bases and J by 4 bases; unmatched bases: 6. Germline lookup yields CDR1 DFQATT and CDR2 SNEGSKA (reference sequence). The CDR3, as DNA: TGCAGTGCTACTCGGGACAGCCTCACCGGGGAGCTGTTTTTT. Translated: CSATRDSLTGELFF.

The sample holds a few counts of this clonotype. The rearrangement links TRBV7-8 to TRBJ2-7, with D maybe TRBD2 (5 bases). V dropped 2 bases and J dropped 4 bases, with 30 bases sitting between them. Looked up from germline, CDR1 is SGHVS and CDR2 is FQNEAQ. CDR3 length: 20 residues. The CDR3 protein is CASSLRGSDFPTPYIYEQYF. The CDR3 DNA follows: TGTGCCAGCAGCTTAAGAGGGTCGGACTTCCCTACTCCATATATATACGAGCAGTACTTC.

This clonotype was counted ten times or more. This chain's CDR3 is CASSLEGGETQYF. CDR3 DNA: TGCGCCAGCAGCTTGGAGGGCGGAGAGACCCAGTACTTC. The chain joins TRBV5-1 to TRBJ2-5, with D uncertain. The CDR3 covers 13 residues. The germline V and J ends were trimmed by 0 bases and 4 bases, with 7 bases remaining between them. Germline V CDR1 and CDR2: SGHRS, YFSETQ.

This sequence joins TRBV5-1 and TRBJ2-7; D possibly corresponds to TRBD2 (5 bases). The CDR3 is made up of 16 amino acids. V was shortened by 2 bases and J by 0 bases, with 15 bases between the two germline ends. CDR1 is SGHRS, CDR2 YFSETQ, per germline. The DNA of the CDR3 is TGCGCCAGCAGCTTAAGAGAAGCGGTAAACTCCTACGAGCAGTACTTC. Protein sequence: CASSLREAVNSYEQYF.

The table lists this clonotype with a few counts. The chain uses TRBV4-2 and TRBJ2-2; TRBD2 matches at 7 bases. Per the germline V gene, CDR1 is LGHNA and CDR2 is YNFKEQ. V lost 1 base, J lost 7 bases, and 9 bases stayed unmatched. This CDR3 contains 16 residues. The CDR3 is CASSQVGGRAGGELFF. Written as DNA, the CDR3 is TGTGCCAGCAGCCAAGTTGGGGGGAGGGCCGGCGGGGAGCTGTTTTTT.

This clonotype was detected once. This sequence joins TRBV11-3 and TRBJ2-7; 10 positions agree with TRBD2. J gave up 5 bases and V 0 bases, and 4 bases lay outside the gene matches. Germline CDR1 reads SGHNT; CDR2 reads YENEEA. The CDR3 loop spans 15 amino acids. DNA of the CDR3: TGTGCCAGCAGCTTAGACGGCCTAGCGGGGGACGAGCAGTACTTC. Translating it yields CASSLDGLAGDEQYF. Combining the CDR3 with reference TRBV11-3 and TRBJ2-7 gives the whole variable domain EAGVVQSPRYKIIEKKQPVAFWCNPISGHNTLYWYLQNLGQGPELLIRYENEEAVDDSQLPKDRFSAERLKGVDSTLKIQPAELGDSAVYLCASSLDGLAGDEQYFGPGTRLTVT.

The V gene is TRBV20-1, the J gene TRBJ2-5, with 11 bases matching TRBD2. Trimming at V came to 2 bases and at J to 4 bases, leaving 6 bases not matched to a gene. The CDR3 runs 15 residues. The V gene's germline CDR1 is DFQATT and CDR2 SNEGSKA (reference sequence). DNA for the CDR3: TGCAGTGCTAGATCCCTAGCGGGAGGAGGAGAGACCCAGTACTTC. Protein: CSARSLAGGGETQYF.

This chain links TRBV28 with TRBJ2-2; D gene uncertain. The CDR3 is 14 amino acids. Germline loops: CDR1 MDHEN, CDR2 SYDVKM. V lost 7 bases and J 2 bases, leaving 11 bases between the germline ends. Here the CDR3 reads CASNIDSNTGELFF. For the CDR3, the DNA is TGTGCCAGCAACATTGACTCAAACACCGGGGAGCTGTTTTTT.